This T cell receptor beta chain was profiled in a study of blood T cell repertoires in COVID-19. Per the original data handling: How many nucleated cells were present was estimated from reference gene primer amplification. Produced via immunoSEQ multiplex PCR; TCRdb's table is partial and in-frame only. Clonal size and the V and J genes are those of that table, whereas D and trimming came from the DNA. Of hundreds of thousands of clones listed, roughly 83% are singletons. Each recovered donor of Cohort 3 presented with two negative PCRs, clearance, or symptom resolution. V shed 9 bases and J shed 6 bases, with 18 bases lying between them. CDR1 LNHDA and CDR2 SQIVND come from the germline V gene (reference sequence). The CDR3 is 14 amino acids.

Sequencing used PBMCs or T cells enriched from blood (not recorded which). V and J are TRBV19 and TRBJ2-1; weak D call: TRBD1 (6 bases). The TCR was taken from a woman between 45 and 65 years old who had recovered from COVID-19. CDR3 loop: CARAIRDICNEQFF. CDR3 coding DNA: TGTGCCAGGGCAATCCGGGACATTTGCAATGAGCAGTTCTTC.